The entry that follows covers one TCR beta chain sequence. Authors' methods: Estimates of nucleated cell counts were drawn from the amplification of reference gene primers. Only in-frame clones appear in the TCRdb table, and some are missing; sequencing was by immunoSEQ multiplex PCR. The V and J calls and clone size were taken over from that table, and D and trimming were inferred from the DNA. The sample lists roughly 250,000 clones, around nine tenths occurring once. These data belong to a study of blood T cell repertoires in COVID-19. Study summary: The United States, Italy and Spain supplied acute and convalescent COVID-19 samples. T cells, B-cell-depleted T cells, or PBMCs supplied cDNA or gDNA.

The V end was cut by 5 bases, the J end by 7 bases, with 17 bases between. Germline V lookup: CDR1 SEHNR, CDR2 FQNEAQ (reference sequence). The CDR3 spans 15 residues. V is TRBV7-9 and J is TRBJ1-4, with D possibly TRBD1 on 6 matching bases. The sequencing input was peripheral blood. The clonotype originates from a woman in her forties who had recovered from COVID-19. The CDR3 nucleotides read TGTGCCAGCAGCCCGGGGGGCCCCGGGGGTGAAAAACTGTTTTTT. This translates into CASSPGGPGGEKLFF.